The following is a T cell receptor (beta chain) sequence with its context. The CDR3 has 16 amino acids. Trimming took 0 bases from V and 2 from J, leaving 13 bases between them. Germline V gives CDR1 MNHNY, CDR2 SVGAGI (reference sequence). TCRdb's copy holds only in-frame clones and misses some; the assay was immunoSEQ multiplex PCR. This sample has 230,000 or so clones; 84% occur once, and the top ten carry approximately 4.8%. The data were taken from a study of blood T cell repertoires in COVID-19. Study overall: Italy, Spain and the United States were the sources of the convalescent and acute COVID-19 samples.

This sequence originates from a man over 45 with active or convalescent COVID-19. Sequenced: peripheral blood. This sequence joins TRBV6-6 and TRBJ1-1; D ambiguous. DNA for the CDR3: TGTGCCAGCAGTTACTCTACTCCGTCGTTTAACACTGAAGCTTTCTTT. This codes for CASSYSTPSFNTEAFF.